These 13 T cell receptor beta chains were sequenced from one sample in a study of T cells after posttransplantation cyclophosphamide. Repertoires were generated with immunoSEQ multiplex PCR, while TCRdb's copy carries only in-frame clones and drops some. The top ten hold 2.5% to 3% of the sample, which has roughly 70,000 clones, about 94% seen once. The specimen sequenced was PBMCs. The source is a woman between 25 and 40 years old in good health and a related stem cell transplant donor.

The CDR3 region has the DNA TGTGCCAGCAGTCCCTCCCCGGCGGAGAACACTGAAGCTTTCTTT. It yields the protein CASSPSPAENTEAFF. The V gene is TRBV5-6, the J gene TRBJ1-1; unclear D gene. CDR3 length equals 15 residues. Germline assignment: CDR1 SGHDT and CDR2 YYEEEE. The V gene lost 5 bases and the J gene lost 1 base, with 15 bases spanning the gap.

The chain uses TRBV5-6 and TRBJ2-7; no clear D. This CDR3 is built from 13 residues. Germline V gene sequence: CDR1 SGHDT, CDR2 YYEEEE. V lost 2 bases to trimming and J lost 3 bases, with 9 bases between them. For the CDR3, the DNA is TGTGCCAGCAGCTTAGAAGGAGACTACGAGCAGTACTTC. It specifies CASSLEGDYEQYF.

The CDR3 loop is CAIRAETANEKLFF. Here the CDR3 DNA reads TGTGCCATCAGGGCAGAGACTGCGAATGAAAAACTGTTTTTT. This sequence joins TRBV10-3 and TRBJ1-4; no clear D. This CDR3 has 14 residues. CDR1 ENHRY and CDR2 SYGVKD come from the germline V gene. V dropped 6 bases and J dropped 5 bases, with 13 bases sitting between them.

The chain employs TRBV21-1 and TRBJ1-5; the D segment call TRBD1 is taken from the table without a DNA check. TRBV21-1 is a recognized pseudogene. This CDR3 spans 12 amino acids. The CDR3 loop is CARTGGTQPQHF. CDR3 coding DNA: TGTGCCAGGACAGGGGGCACTCAGCCCCAGCATTTT.

The chain couples TRBV5-6 to TRBJ1-2, with D perhaps matching TRBD1 (6 bases). The V end was cut by 1 base, the J end by 7 bases, with 14 bases between. This CDR3 comprises 14 residues. Germline lookup yields CDR1 SGHDT and CDR2 YYEEEE. The CDR3 nucleotides are TGTGCCAGCAGCTTGCAGGGGAACCCTGGTGGCTACACCTTC. Its protein is CASSLQGNPGGYTF.

The gene calls are TRBV14 and TRBJ2-3; D unresolved. The V end lost 4 bases, the J end lost 4 bases, and 15 bases lay between the germline ends. The CDR3 is 15 amino acids. Germline CDR1 is SGHDN and CDR2 is FVKESK. CDR3 nucleotides: TGTGCCAGCAGCCGATTCGGCCGAGGCGCAGATACGCAGTATTTT. Encoded protein: CASSRFGRGADTQYF.

This sequence joins TRBV5-1 and TRBJ1-1, with no clear D. Germline V gene lookup returns CDR1 SGHRS and CDR2 YFSETQ. The CDR3 extends over 13 amino acids. The V gene lost 4 bases and the J gene lost 0 bases, with 7 bases spanning the gap. The CDR3 DNA sequence: TGCGCCAGCAGCAGAGGGCTGAACACTGAAGCTTTCTTT. Its translation: CASSRGLNTEAFF.

The chain couples TRBV4-3 to TRBJ1-2; D unresolved. Trimming removed 4 bases from V and 2 bases from J, with 20 bases in between. The CDR3 is 17 residues long. Germline V gene data show CDR1 as LGHNA and CDR2 as YSLEER. In nucleotides, the CDR3 is TGCGCCAGCAGCCGTCTGAAGGAGACGGGCCCCAACTATGGCTACACCTTC. This encodes CASSRLKETGPNYGYTF.

The gene calls are TRBV11-1 and TRBJ1-2; D ambiguous. The CDR3 consists of 12 residues. V was clipped by 5 bases and J by 9 bases, with 13 bases between them. Germline CDR1 reads SGHAT; CDR2 reads FQDESV (reference sequence). In nucleotides, the CDR3 is TGTGCCAGCAGCGATAAACCTATGAGCTACACCTTC. Translation gives CASSDKPMSYTF.

This chain links TRBV6-5 with TRBJ1-3; D unclear. Per germline, CDR1 MNHEY and CDR2 SVGAGI. The CDR3 covers 14 residues. V dropped 5 bases and J dropped 1 base, with 9 bases sitting between them. The CDR3 protein is CASSPHQSGNTIYF. The CDR3 DNA is TGTGCCAGCAGTCCTCACCAGTCTGGAAACACCATATATTTT.

This clone has only one observation. The chain carries TRBV9 and TRBJ2-5; a weak D match, TRBD1 (5 bases). The CDR3 length is 14 residues. Looked up from germline, CDR1 is SGDLS and CDR2 is YYNGEE. Trimming took 1 base from V and 4 from J, leaving 11 bases between them. CDR3 amino acids: CASSVHKGRETQYF. The DNA for the CDR3 is TGTGCCAGCAGCGTACATAAGGGGCGAGAGACCCAGTACTTC.

This clone was found once. The chain couples TRBV12-5 to TRBJ2-5; no reliable D call. Germline V lookup: CDR1 LGHNT, CDR2 FRNRAP. With 0 bases removed from V and 0 bases from J, the gap between germline ends came to 11 bases. The CDR3 runs 16 residues. The CDR3 DNA reads as TGTGCTAGTGGTTTGGTACGGGCGGATGACCAAGAGACCCAGTACTTC. Translation: CASGLVRADDQETQYF. The whole variable domain, remainder taken from reference TRBV12-5 and TRBJ2-5, is DARVTQTPRHKVTEMGQEVTMRCQPILGHNTVFWYRQTMMQGLELLAYFRNRAPLDDSGMPKDRFSAEMPDATLATLKIQPSEPRDSAVYFCASGLVRADDQETQYFGPGTRLLVL.

The chain couples TRBV19 to TRBJ2-5; possibly TRBD1 for D (7 bases). In germline, CDR1 is LNHDA, CDR2 SQIVND (reference sequence). The CDR3 runs 16 residues. The V gene lost 0 bases and the J gene lost 1 base, with 12 bases spanning the gap. The CDR3: CASSIDAQGGQETQYF. In nucleotides, the CDR3 is TGTGCCAGTAGTATAGATGCCCAGGGGGGCCAAGAGACCCAGTACTTC.